These 9 T cell receptor beta chains were sequenced from one sample in a study of prognosis after radiotherapy for stage I lung cancer. Researchers used two-round multiplex PCR to amplify TCR beta CDR3 starting from genomic DNA. The first round of PCR was done with primers that matched each TRBV and TRBJ gene. TCRdb passed the multiplex PCR reads through MiXCR, listing each CDR3 protein once. The repertoire holds 30,000 to 40,000 distinct CDR3 sequences, with under 40% as singletons. Sequenced material: PBMCs, taken before or after stereotactic body radiation therapy (not recorded which). The receptors were sampled from a donor aged 50 or older with non-small cell lung cancer.

This clonotype was seen at least ten times. V gene TRBV18 combines with J gene TRBJ1-1, with TRBD1 identical over 7 bases. Germline V gives CDR1 KGHSH, CDR2 LQKENI. The V and J ends lost 6 bases and 8 bases, in that order; junction bases with no gene match: 6. The CDR3 runs 12 residues. The CDR3 bases are TGTGCCAGCTCGGACAGGACACTGGAAGCTTTCTTT. This translates into CASSDRTLEAFF.

Many counts were recorded for this clonotype. The rearrangement links TRBV7-9 to TRBJ2-1; tentative D call: TRBD1 (6 bases). With 6 bases removed from V and 8 bases from J, the gap between germline ends came to 11 bases. The CDR3 runs 12 residues. The germline V gene has CDR1 SEHNR and CDR2 FQNEAQ (reference sequence). In DNA form, the CDR3 reads TGTGCCAGCAGACAGGGTAGGGATGAGCAGTTCTTC. Translating it yields CASRQGRDEQFF.

This clonotype appeared many times. CDR3 in amino acids: CAWRADRQDTEAFF. DNA for the CDR3: TGTGCCTGGAGGGCGGACAGGCAGGACACTGAAGCTTTCTTT. V gene TRBV30 combines with J gene TRBJ1-1; the match to TRBD1 covers 7 bases. V lost 3 bases to trimming and J lost 3 bases; unmatched junction nucleotides: 7. The CDR3 sequence is 14 residues long. Germline CDR1 is GTSNPN and CDR2 is SVGIG (reference sequence). Filled out from reference TRBV30 and TRBJ1-1, the complete variable domain reads SQTIHQWPATLVQPVGSPLSLECTVEGTSNPNLYWYRQAAGRGLQLLFYSVGIGQISSEVPQNLSASRPQDRQFILSSKKLLLSDSGFYLCAWRADRQDTEAFFGQGTRLTVV.

This clonotype was counted at least ten times. This chain uses TRBV3-1 with TRBJ2-3; 12 bases map to TRBD2. Looked up from germline, CDR1 is LGHDT and CDR2 is YNNKEL (reference sequence). The CDR3 runs 16 residues. Losses at the gene ends were 4 bases for V and 5 bases for J; bases not matched to a gene: 7. The chain's CDR3 is CASSPSPSGRVDTQYF. Here the CDR3 DNA reads TGTGCCAGCAGCCCCTCTCCTAGCGGGAGGGTAGATACGCAGTATTTT.

In regard to this clonotype: This clone may be a read error of a much larger clone one base away. The rearrangement joins TRBV18 to TRBJ2-1; D is perhaps TRBD1 or TRBD2 (5 bases each). The germline V gene has CDR1 KGHSH and CDR2 LQKENI. CDR3 length equals 15 residues. The CDR3 reads CSSSPSVGGINEQFF. In DNA, the CDR3 is TGTTCCAGCTCACCATCGGTTGGGGGAATCAATGAGCAGTTCTTC.

As to this clonotype: A much bigger clone sits one base away, suggesting this may be a read error. The chain is built from TRBV6-1 and TRBJ2-7; TRBD1 is a possible D gene (6 bases). Trimming took off 2 bases at V and 3 bases at J, with 17 bases between the two ends. CDR3 length: 16 amino acids. The germline V gene encodes CDR1 MNHNS and CDR2 SASEGT. This chain's CDR3 is CASSEFPRQVVYEQYF. In DNA, the CDR3 is TGTGCCAGCAGTGAATTTCCGAGACAGGTTGTCTACGAGCAGTACTTC.

At least ten counts were recorded for this clonotype. This rearrangement joins TRBV5-1 to TRBJ1-5; D gene unclear. The V end was cut by 0 bases, the J end by 5 bases, with 6 bases between. There are 13 residues in the CDR3. The germline gives CDR1 SGHRS, CDR2 YFSETQ. This CDR3 reads CASSLDDHQPQHF. CDR3 sequence (DNA): TGCGCCAGCAGCTTGGACGATCATCAGCCCCAGCATTTT.

This clonotype was picked up many times. The CDR3 region has the DNA TGTGCCAGCAGCTTAGGACTAGCGGGGTTCCGGAATGAGCAGTTCTTC. It is translated as CASSLGLAGFRNEQFF. This chain links TRBV7-6 with TRBJ2-1, with 11 nucleotides matching TRBD2. The CDR3 covers 16 residues. V lost 1 base, J lost 7 bases, and 6 bases stayed unmatched. Germline-derived CDR1 and CDR2 are SGHVS and FNYEAQ.

The rearrangement uses TRBV6-4 and TRBJ1-5, with 7 bases aligning to TRBD1. V was clipped by 7 bases and J by 3 bases; unmatched bases: 9. This CDR3 is built from 15 residues. CDR1 MRHNA and CDR2 SNTAGT come from the germline V gene. The CDR3 region is CASIARDSNNQPQHF. CDR3 nucleotides: TGTGCCAGCATTGCCCGGGACAGTAACAATCAGCCCCAGCATTTT.